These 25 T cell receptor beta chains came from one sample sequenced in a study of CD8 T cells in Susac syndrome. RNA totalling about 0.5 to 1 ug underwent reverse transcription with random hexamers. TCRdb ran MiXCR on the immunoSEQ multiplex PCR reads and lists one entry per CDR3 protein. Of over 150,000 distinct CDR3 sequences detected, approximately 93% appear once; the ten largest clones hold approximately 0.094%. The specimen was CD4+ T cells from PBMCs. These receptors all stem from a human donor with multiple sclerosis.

CDR3 in DNA: TGCAGCGTTGAGGGGATAAGCGGGGGGCCCTACGAGCAGTACTTC. Protein: CSVEGISGGPYEQYF. The chain links TRBV29-1 to TRBJ2-7, with 9 bases fitting TRBD2. Germline assignment: CDR1 SQVTM and CDR2 ANQGSEA. CDR3 length: 15 amino acids. V lost 3 bases and J lost 2; bases outside the gene matches: 8.

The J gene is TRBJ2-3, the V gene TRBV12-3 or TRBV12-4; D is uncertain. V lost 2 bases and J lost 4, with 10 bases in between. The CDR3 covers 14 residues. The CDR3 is CASSLIAHPDTQYF. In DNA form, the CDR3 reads TGTGCCAGCAGTTTAATAGCTCATCCAGATACGCAGTATTTT.

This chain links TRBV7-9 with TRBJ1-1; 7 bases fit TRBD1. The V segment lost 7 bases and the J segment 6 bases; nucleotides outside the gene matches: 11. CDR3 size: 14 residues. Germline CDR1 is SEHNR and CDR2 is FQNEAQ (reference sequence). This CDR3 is CASNPGTAWAEAFF. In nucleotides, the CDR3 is TGTGCCAGCAACCCCGGGACAGCTTGGGCTGAAGCTTTCTTT.

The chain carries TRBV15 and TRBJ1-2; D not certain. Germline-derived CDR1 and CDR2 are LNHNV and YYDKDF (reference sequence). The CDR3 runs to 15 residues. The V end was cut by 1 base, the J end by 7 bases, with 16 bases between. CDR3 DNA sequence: TGTGCCACCAGCAGAGGGGAAGAGACTTTGGGTGGCTACACCTTC. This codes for CATSRGEETLGGYTF. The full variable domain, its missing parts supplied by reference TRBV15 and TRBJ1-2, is DAMVIQNPRYQVTQFGKPVTLSCSQTLNHNVMYWYQQKSSQAPKLLFHYYDKDFNNEADTPDNFQSRRPNTSFCFLDIRSPGLGDTAMYLCATSRGEETLGGYTFGSGTRLTVV.

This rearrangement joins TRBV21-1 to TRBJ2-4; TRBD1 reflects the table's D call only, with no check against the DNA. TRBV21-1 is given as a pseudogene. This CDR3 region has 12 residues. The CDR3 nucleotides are TGTGCCAGCAGATTCACCCCGGGACGGGGGTACTTC. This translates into CASRFTPGRGYF.

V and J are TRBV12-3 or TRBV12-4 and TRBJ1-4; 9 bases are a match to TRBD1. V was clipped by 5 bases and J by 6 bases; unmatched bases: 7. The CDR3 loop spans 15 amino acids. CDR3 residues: CASSPPGTGYEKLFF. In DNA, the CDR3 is TGTGCCAGCAGTCCTCCCGGGACAGGGTATGAAAAACTGTTTTTT.

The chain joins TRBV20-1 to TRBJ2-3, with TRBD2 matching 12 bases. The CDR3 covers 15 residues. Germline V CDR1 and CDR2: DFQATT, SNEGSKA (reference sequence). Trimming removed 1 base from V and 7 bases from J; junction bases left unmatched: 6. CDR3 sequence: CSARGTSGNGNTQYF. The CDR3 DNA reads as TGCAGTGCTAGAGGGACTAGCGGGAACGGCAATACGCAGTATTTT.

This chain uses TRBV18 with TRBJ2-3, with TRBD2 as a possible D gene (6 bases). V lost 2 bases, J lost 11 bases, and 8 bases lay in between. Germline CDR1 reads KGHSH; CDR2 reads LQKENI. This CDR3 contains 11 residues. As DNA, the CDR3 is TGTGCCAGCTCACCAGCCGGGGGGCAGTATTTT. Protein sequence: CASSPAGGQYF.

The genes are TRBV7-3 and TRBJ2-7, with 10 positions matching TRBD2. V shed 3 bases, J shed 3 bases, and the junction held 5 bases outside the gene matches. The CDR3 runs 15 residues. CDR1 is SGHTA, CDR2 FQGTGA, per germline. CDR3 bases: TGTGCCAGCAGCTTCAGCGGGGGGGCAAACTACGAGCAGTACTTC. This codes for CASSFSGGANYEQYF.

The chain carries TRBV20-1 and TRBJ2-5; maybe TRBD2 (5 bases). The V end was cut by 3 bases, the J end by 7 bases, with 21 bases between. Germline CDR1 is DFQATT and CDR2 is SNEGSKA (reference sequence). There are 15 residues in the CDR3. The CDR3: CSARDRGRARGTQYF. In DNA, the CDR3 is TGCAGTGCTAGGGACCGCGGGCGCGCCCGGGGGACCCAGTACTTC.

The CDR3 loop reads CASSPLTASSYEQYF. In DNA form, the CDR3 reads TGTGCCAGCAGCCCCCTGACAGCGAGCTCCTACGAGCAGTACTTC. The rearrangement joins TRBV5-4 to TRBJ2-7, with D perhaps matching TRBD1 (5 bases). Germline V gene sequence: CDR1 SGHNT, CDR2 YYREEE (reference sequence). Trimming stripped 4 bases from V and 0 bases from J, with 14 bases between. The CDR3 is made up of 15 amino acids.

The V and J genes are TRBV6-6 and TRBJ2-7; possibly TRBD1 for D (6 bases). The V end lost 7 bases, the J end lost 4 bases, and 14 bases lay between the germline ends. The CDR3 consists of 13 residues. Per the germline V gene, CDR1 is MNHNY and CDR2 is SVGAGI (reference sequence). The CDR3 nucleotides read TGTGCCAGCAACAGGGCAGGTGCATACGAGCAGTACTTC. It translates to CASNRAGAYEQYF.

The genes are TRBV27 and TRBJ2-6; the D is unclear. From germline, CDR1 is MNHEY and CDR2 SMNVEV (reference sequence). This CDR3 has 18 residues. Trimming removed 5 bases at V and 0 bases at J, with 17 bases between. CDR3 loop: CASSSAWRPSSGANVLTF. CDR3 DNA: TGTGCCAGCAGTAGCGCGTGGCGACCCAGCTCTGGGGCCAACGTCCTGACTTTC.

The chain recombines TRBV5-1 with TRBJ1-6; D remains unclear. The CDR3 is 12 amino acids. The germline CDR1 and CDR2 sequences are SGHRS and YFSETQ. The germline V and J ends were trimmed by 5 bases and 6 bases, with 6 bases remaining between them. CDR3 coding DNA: TGCGCCAGCAGTGGGGTTAATTCACCCCTCCACTTT. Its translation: CASSGVNSPLHF.

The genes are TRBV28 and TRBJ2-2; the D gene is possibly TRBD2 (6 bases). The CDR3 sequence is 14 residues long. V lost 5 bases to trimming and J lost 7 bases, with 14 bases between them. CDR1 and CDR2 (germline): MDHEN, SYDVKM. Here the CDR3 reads CASSRTASDGELFF. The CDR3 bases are TGTGCCAGCAGTCGTACGGCTAGCGACGGGGAGCTGTTTTTT.

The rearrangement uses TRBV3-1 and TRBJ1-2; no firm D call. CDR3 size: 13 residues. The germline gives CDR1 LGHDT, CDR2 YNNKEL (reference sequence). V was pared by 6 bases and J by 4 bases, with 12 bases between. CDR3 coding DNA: TGTGCCAGCAGTAACATCCAAGGCTATGGCTACACCTTC. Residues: CASSNIQGYGYTF.

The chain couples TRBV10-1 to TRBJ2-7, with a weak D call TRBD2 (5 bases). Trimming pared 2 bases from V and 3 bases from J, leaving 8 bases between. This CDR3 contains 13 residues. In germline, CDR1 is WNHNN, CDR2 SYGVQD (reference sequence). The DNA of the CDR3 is TGCGCCAGCAGTGAGATTGGAGGCTACGAGCAGTACTTC. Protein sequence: CASSEIGGYEQYF.

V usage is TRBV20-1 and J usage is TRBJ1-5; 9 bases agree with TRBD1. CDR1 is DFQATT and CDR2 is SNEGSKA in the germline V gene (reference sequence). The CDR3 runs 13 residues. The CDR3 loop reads CSADRGGNQPQHF. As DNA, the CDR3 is TGCAGCGCGGACAGGGGAGGCAATCAGCCCCAGCATTTT.

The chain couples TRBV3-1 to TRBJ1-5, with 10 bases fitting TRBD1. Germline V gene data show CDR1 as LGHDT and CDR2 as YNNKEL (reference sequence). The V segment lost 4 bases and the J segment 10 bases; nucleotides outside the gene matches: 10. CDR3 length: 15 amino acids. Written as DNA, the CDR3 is TGTGCCAGCAGCCTTGGGACAGGGGAGATTGAACCCCAGCATTTT. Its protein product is CASSLGTGEIEPQHF.

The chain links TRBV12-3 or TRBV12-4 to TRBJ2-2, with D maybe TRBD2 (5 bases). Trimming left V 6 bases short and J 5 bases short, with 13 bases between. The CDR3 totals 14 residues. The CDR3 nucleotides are TGTGCCAGCAGCCCGAGGGTCCGGACCGGGGAGCTGTTTTTT. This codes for CASSPRVRTGELFF.

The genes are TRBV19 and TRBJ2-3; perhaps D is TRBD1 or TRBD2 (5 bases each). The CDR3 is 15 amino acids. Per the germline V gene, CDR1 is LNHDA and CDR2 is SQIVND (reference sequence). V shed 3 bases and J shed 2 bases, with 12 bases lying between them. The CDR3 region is CASSIGTLYTDTQYF. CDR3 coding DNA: TGTGCCAGTAGTATCGGGACCTTATACACAGATACGCAGTATTTT.

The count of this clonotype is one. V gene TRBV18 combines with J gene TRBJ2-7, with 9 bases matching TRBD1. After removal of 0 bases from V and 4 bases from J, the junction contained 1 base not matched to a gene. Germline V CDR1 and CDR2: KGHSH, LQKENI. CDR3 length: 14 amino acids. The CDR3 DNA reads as TGTGCCAGCTCACCACCCGGGACAGGGTACGAGCAGTACTTC. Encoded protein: CASSPPGTGYEQYF.

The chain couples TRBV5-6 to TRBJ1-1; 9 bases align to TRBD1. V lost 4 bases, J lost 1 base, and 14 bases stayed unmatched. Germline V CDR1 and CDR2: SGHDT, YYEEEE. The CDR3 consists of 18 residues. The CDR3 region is CASSPMVRDRDPNTEAFF. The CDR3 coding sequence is TGTGCCAGCAGCCCCATGGTTCGGGACAGGGATCCGAACACTGAAGCTTTCTTT.

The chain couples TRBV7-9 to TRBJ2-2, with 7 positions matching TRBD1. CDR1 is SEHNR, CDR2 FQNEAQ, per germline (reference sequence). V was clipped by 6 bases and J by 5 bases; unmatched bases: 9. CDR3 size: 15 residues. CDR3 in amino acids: CASRSTGTVTGELFF. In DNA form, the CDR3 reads TGTGCCAGCAGGTCGACAGGGACCGTTACCGGGGAGCTGTTTTTT.

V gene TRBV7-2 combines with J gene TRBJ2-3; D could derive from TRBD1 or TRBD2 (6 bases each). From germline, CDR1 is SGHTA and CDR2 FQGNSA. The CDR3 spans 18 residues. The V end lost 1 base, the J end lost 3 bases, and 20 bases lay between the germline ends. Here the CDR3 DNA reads TGTGCCAGCAGCTTAGGATCCGGGGGCGGGAAAGTGACAGATACGCAGTATTTT. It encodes CASSLGSGGGKVTDTQYF. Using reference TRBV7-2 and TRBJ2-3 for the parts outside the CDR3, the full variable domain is GAGVSQSPSNKVTEKGKDVELRCDPISGHTALYWYRQSLGQGLEFLIYFQGNSAPDKSGLPSDRFSAERTGGSVSTLTIQRTQQEDSAVYLCASSLGSGGGKVTDTQYFGPGTRLTVL.